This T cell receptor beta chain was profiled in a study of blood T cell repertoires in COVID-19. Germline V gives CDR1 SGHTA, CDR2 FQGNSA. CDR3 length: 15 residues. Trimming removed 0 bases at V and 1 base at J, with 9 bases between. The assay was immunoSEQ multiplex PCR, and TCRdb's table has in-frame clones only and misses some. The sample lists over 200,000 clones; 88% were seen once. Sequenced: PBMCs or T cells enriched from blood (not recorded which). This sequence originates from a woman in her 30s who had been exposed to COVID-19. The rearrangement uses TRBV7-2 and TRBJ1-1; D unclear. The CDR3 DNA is TGTGCCAGCAGCTTAGCTGGCAGGCGGAACACTGAAGCTTTCTTT. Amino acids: CASSLAGRRNTEAFF.